The source of this TCR beta chain is a study of shared clonotypes between healthy human individuals. Broader study findings: All-four-donor shared clonotypes had higher generation probabilities than non-shared clonotypes did.

CD8 cells classed as naive were CD45RO-negative and positively selected for CCR7, excluding terminally differentiated effector memory CD45RA+ cells. Using immunoSEQ multiplex PCR, the repertoire was profiled, and TCRdb retains in-frame clones only, with some absent. The sample has about 2.1 million clones; just over 90% are singletons. A word on this clone: Its cognate antigen is unknown.

What was sequenced was naive CD8+ T cells from PBMCs. The TCR was taken from a man younger than 30 in good health. Some clones in this sample may be carry-over from other donors' samples.

The CDR3 loop reads CASSFRGGIPYNEQFF. The CDR3 DNA is TGTGCCAGCAGTTTCCGTGGGGGTATCCCCTACAATGAGCAGTTCTTC. This chain joins TRBV28 and TRBJ2-1; TRBD1 or TRBD2 may be the D gene (5 bases each). The germline V gene has CDR1 MDHEN and CDR2 SYDVKM. Trimming removed 3 bases at V and 2 bases at J, with 14 bases between. CDR3 length: 16 amino acids. The variable domain in full, with the rest retrieved from reference TRBV28 and TRBJ2-1, is DVKVTQSSRYLVKRTGEKVFLECVQDMDHENMFWYRQDPGLGLRLIYFSYDVKMKEKGDIPEGYSVSREKKERFSLILESASTNQTSMYLCASSFRGGIPYNEQFFGPGTRLTVL.